The source of this T cell receptor (beta chain) is a study of cytomegalovirus exposure and HLA in healthy donors. The CDR3 length is 17 residues. V dropped 5 bases and J dropped 0 bases, with 16 bases sitting between them. Per germline, CDR1 SEHNR and CDR2 FQNEAQ (reference sequence). The PCR used 60 Vbeta and 13 Jbeta primers. Assay: immunoSEQ multiplex PCR; the TCRdb copy retains only in-frame clones and omits some. The table has about 160,000 clones, about 71% seen once. This clone was observed once. The V gene is TRBV7-9, the J gene TRBJ1-4; D gene uncertain. The clonotype comes from a woman in her 30s in good health and CMV-seronegative. The sample was PBMCs. The CDR3 nucleotides read TGTGCCAGCAGCCCACGAGCGGACGGAGCAACTAATGAAAAACTGTTTTTT. Encoded protein: CASSPRADGATNEKLFF.